This section outlines one T cell receptor beta chain sequence together with its context. Its antigen target is currently unknown. No clone much larger than this one lies a single base away; base qualities are absent. The sample belongs to a study of CD4 T cells in relation to SARS-CoV-2 and coronaviruses (dated by TCRdb to 2020 to 2023). Notes on the research overall: In the ViraFEST assay, PBMCs were cultured with antigen for under eleven days, after which TCR beta CDR3s were sequenced to identify clonal expansions specific to the antigen. An HIV-1 Nef peptide pool or a culture without peptide was used as the negative reference condition. Using patient-derived lymphoblastoid cell lines, the shared crossreactive spike epitopes were mapped to their HLA restriction. The study assessed, at the TCR clonotype level, memory CD4+ T cell crossreactivity between SARS-CoV-2 and common cold coronavirus spike proteins. The Adaptive Biotechnologies TCR-sequencing kit was used to sequence samples from a few pre-COVID donors and the naive versus memory experiments, while other data came from Illumina-based sequencing. For other donors in the study, expansion assays were sequenced with a different, Illumina-based TCR-beta assay. Study-wide findings and limitations: Because the crossreactivity analysis focused on spike protein, crossreactivity against other viral proteins was not assessed. Small numbers of patients and of tested TCRs were a limitation of the study. No donor contributed both pre-pandemic and post-infection samples, which limited tracing the source of pre-existing responses. Memory CD4+ clonotypes crossrecognizing SARS-CoV-2 and at least one common cold coronavirus spike were found in approximately 65% of donors. Crossreactive clones showed significantly weaker SARS-CoV-2-driven expansion than monoreactive clones, consistent with antigenic imprinting.

CD4+ T cells from unexposed donors were collected before the COVID-19 pandemic (2011-2018). After less than 13 days of culture, CD4+ T cells were isolated with the EasySep CD4+ T cell isolation kit. As far as cell numbers permitted, CD4+ T cells from unexposed donors were tested for reactivity against SARS-CoV-2 S and N as well as four spike pools from common cold coronaviruses. Each well received two million PBMCs, cultured in IMDM supplemented with 5% human AB serum and 9.5 to 10 IU/ml IL-2. Half of the culture medium was replaced with fresh IL-2-containing medium on days 3 and 7. Triplicate replicate wells were generally used for each peptide culture condition. Leukapheresis product for the unexposed donors was purchased commercially. Ficoll-Paque PLUS gradient centrifugation was used to isolate PBMCs from leukapheresis product or whole blood. PBMCs were either cryopreserved at -140°C or used fresh in the expansion assay. The QIAamp Micro DNA Kit was used to extract genomic DNA from the CD4+ T cells.

The library was obtained by the immunoSEQ multiplex PCR assay. The published analysis was carried out like this. During preprocessing, nonproductive sequences were removed, along with CDR3s that did not begin with C, did not end with F or W, or were shorter than 7 amino acids. Antigen-specific clonotypes were called with the MANAFEST web app on the basis of expansion relative to the reference and to other culture wells. A clone counted as positive if significantly expanded in 2 of 3 replicate wells versus the reference culture at FDR below 0.05. To be called positive, a clone also had to show significant expansion compared with every other tandem well and an odds ratio greater than 5. After three terminal residues were trimmed from each end, CDR3 homology was quantified as pairwise Levenshtein distance using the stringdist R package. The table comes from immuneACCESS by way of TCRdb, which keeps in-frame sequences with V and J called. Part of the clones is missing from these tables; in studies checked, under half for an unresolved V gene and the rest for unknown reasons. That table gives V, J and clone size, and the DNA gave D and trimming. This sample comprises about 15,000 clones, roughly 87% of them detected only once. The ten largest clones capture about 33% of the sample.

The germline V gene encodes CDR1 SQVTM and CDR2 ANQGSEA. V drops 6 bases and J drops 2 bases, leaving 9 bases in between. The CDR3 holds 12 amino acids from the cysteine to the phenylalanine. Only the CDR3 DNA stays, 36 bases, in frame from base 1. The receptor comes from a human donor in good health. Specimen: CD4+ T cells from PBMCs, cultured in vitro. The rearranged chain carries TRBV29-1 and TRBJ2-3; no D segment can be confidently identified. Here is the DNA: TGCAGCGTGGTGGGGTCCACAGATACGCAGTATTTT. Translated, this is CSVVGSTDTQYF.